A single sample is the source of the 5 T cell receptor beta chains below, sequenced in a study of blood T cell repertoires in COVID-19. TCRdb keeps only in-frame clones here, not all; method: immunoSEQ multiplex PCR. Among 250,000 to 350,000 clones, approximately 88% were seen once, and the ten largest hold over 1.3%. Source material: peripheral blood. These receptor sequences come from a human donor with COVID-19, enrolled during active disease. The donor label of this sample is uncertain.

CDR3 DNA sequence: TGTGCCAGCAGTCGCCGGGACAGGGTATTATCACCCCTCCACTTT. This codes for CASSRRDRVLSPLHF. The genes are TRBV6-1 and TRBJ1-6, with 9 bases matching TRBD1. CDR3 length: 15 amino acids. CDR1 is MNHNS, CDR2 SASEGT, per germline. J was trimmed by 10 bases and V by 5 bases; bases with no gene match: 9.

The rearrangement uses TRBV7-2 and TRBJ2-6; the match to TRBD1 covers 7 bases. The CDR3 consists of 16 residues. V gave up 5 bases and J gave up 0 bases; unmatched junction bases: 4. Germline V gives CDR1 SGHTA, CDR2 FQGNSA. The CDR3 region is CASSPQGRSGANVLTF. Here the CDR3 DNA reads TGTGCCAGCAGCCCACAGGGGCGCTCTGGGGCCAACGTCCTGACTTTC.

Regarding this clone: This sample also contains other DNA sequences that code for the same CDR3. This chain links TRBV11-2 with TRBJ2-5; 9 nucleotides match TRBD2. With 5 bases clipped from V and 5 bases from J, the junction kept 6 bases outside the gene matches. This CDR3 spans 14 amino acids. From germline, CDR1 is SGHAT and CDR2 FQNNGV. CDR3 loop: CASSPGLALETQYF. The DNA for the CDR3 is TGTGCCAGCAGCCCAGGACTAGCGCTGGAGACCCAGTACTTC.

This chain uses TRBV27 with TRBJ2-1; a possible D gene is TRBD1 (6 bases). Germline values: CDR1 MNHEY, CDR2 SMNVEV (reference sequence). The CDR3 is made up of 14 amino acids. Trimming took 4 bases from V and 7 from J, leaving 14 bases between them. CDR3 sequence: CASSSPGHRNEQFF. Here the CDR3 DNA reads TGTGCCAGCAGTTCCCCGGGACATCGGAATGAGCAGTTCTTC.

The V and J genes are TRBV7-6 and TRBJ2-1; 14 bases are shared with TRBD2. Germline-derived CDR1 and CDR2 are SGHVS and FNYEAQ. This CDR3 region has 18 residues. J was trimmed by 0 bases and V by 2 bases; bases with no gene match: 3. The CDR3 DNA sequence: TGTGCCAGCAGCTTAAGCGGGACTAGCGGGGGCTCCTACAATGAGCAGTTCTTC. Encoded protein: CASSLSGTSGGSYNEQFF.